This is a list of T cell receptor beta chains from one sample in a study of cytomegalovirus exposure and HLA in healthy donors. Assay used: immunoSEQ multiplex PCR; TCRdb lists only in-frame clones, some missing. The sample yields about 120,000 clones, roughly 80% seen once. Source material: PBMCs. Receptors originate from a female donor in good health and CMV-seropositive. Each CDR3 is given with its conserved first and last residue. Fields, in order: V gene, J gene, CDR3 length, CDR3 protein.

>TRBV29-1|TRBJ1-1|12
CSVGAVNTEAFF
>TRBV7-2|TRBJ1-1|15
CASSLVGRQNTEAFF
>TRBV9|TRBJ2-3|14
CASSKGLSTDTQYF
>TRBV29-1|TRBJ2-1|14
CSVNPGQSYNEQFF
>TRBV18|TRBJ1-2|17
CASSPNTGKGTNYGYTF
>TRBV5-5|TRBJ2-2|15
CASSPLRDVAGELFF
>TRBV10-1|TRBJ1-1|13
CASKRTRKAEAFF
>TRBV29-1|TRBJ2-7|13
CSALTGGAYEQYF
>TRBV7-2|TRBJ2-5|14
CASSVRTVPETQYF
>TRBV6-1|TRBJ1-1|10
CASSEGVAFF
>TRBV11-2|TRBJ1-1|11
CASSGWGEAFF
>TRBV10-3|TRBJ2-2|16
CAISAAGTGDTGELFF
>TRBV7-9|TRBJ1-1|11
CASSRIEVAFF
>TRBV15|TRBJ2-6|15
CATSRPTVGANVLTF
>TRBV7-3|TRBJ1-2|13
CASSSDRAYGYTF
>TRBV7-9|TRBJ1-1|17
CASSRVAGQFMNTEAFF
>TRBV5-1|TRBJ1-5|15
CASSLAGAAKEPQHF
>TRBV6-5|TRBJ1-6|13
CASSYESHSPLHF
>TRBV6-4|TRBJ1-2|13
CASSDPGSYGYTF
>TRBV7-3|TRBJ1-1|13
CASSIGQDTEAFF
>TRBV6-5|TRBJ2-7|13
CASSWGGTPEVNF
>TRBV27|TRBJ1-2|14
CASNKLPGQGSDTF
>TRBV30|TRBJ1-1|12
CAWYRENTEAFF
>TRBV19|TRBJ1-2|15
CASSDRDRAYYGYTF
>TRBV7-2|TRBJ2-5|17
CASSRPSGGGVGETQYF
>TRBV28|TRBJ1-4|14
CASSLTGGNEKLFF
>TRBV7-9|TRBJ1-4|17
CASSTGGGETTNEKLFF
>TRBV28|TRBJ1-6|13
CASSQGGRSPLHF
>TRBV6-5|TRBJ1-2|13
CASSYWGGYGYTF
>TRBV19|TRBJ1-5|15
CASSNQGVSNQPQHF
>TRBV5-8|TRBJ1-2|14
CASSLGRGVLGYTF
>TRBV6-1|TRBJ1-1|15
CASIRGGSGDTEAFF
>TRBV7-3|TRBJ2-2|16
CASSPQAAPNTGELFF
>TRBV10-3|TRBJ2-2|17
CAISESKGQVNTGELFF
>TRBV2|TRBJ1-1|16
CASTSRPIGVNTEAFF
>TRBV7-6|TRBJ2-5|16
CASSLGGLPYQETQYF
>TRBV5-6|TRBJ1-2|17
CASSFPPSGRPIYGYTF
>TRBV4-3|TRBJ1-5|14
CASSLDRINQPQHF
>TRBV28|TRBJ1-3|19
CASSSHPGTAYSSGNTIYF
>TRBV6-6|TRBJ2-5|14
CASSYTGTSETQYF
>TRBV5-4|TRBJ1-2|12
CASSPTGGGYTF
>TRBV5-6|TRBJ2-1|15
CASRRGQGSYNEQFF
>TRBV25-1|TRBJ1-4|14
CASSEGGAGEKLFF
>TRBV2|TRBJ1-1|13
CASKNPGNTEAFF
>TRBV7-2|TRBJ1-3|13
CASSLDRGNTIYF
>TRBV19|TRBJ1-5|16
CASSPLDRGRGQPQHF
>TRBV6-6|TRBJ1-1|16
CASSSTGGLDGPEAFF
>TRBV5-6|TRBJ1-1|14
CASSLYRLVQEAFF
>TRBV5-1|TRBJ2-1|19
CASSEAPGQGFFSYNEQFF
>TRBV29-1|TRBJ1-1|13
CSDLTGSNTEAFF
>TRBV15|TRBJ2-3|13
CATRAPTGDTQYF
>TRBV7-8|TRBJ1-2|18
CASSPSAGTAITLYGYTF
>TRBV27|TRBJ1-3|15
CASSFTGTVGNTIYF